The 23 T cell receptor beta chains listed next were all sequenced from one sample in a study of cytomegalovirus exposure and HLA in healthy donors. PCR involved 60 Vbeta and 13 Jbeta primers. TCRdb's table, derived via immunoSEQ multiplex PCR, lists solely in-frame clones and lacks some. This sample yields 120,000 or so clones, of which around 82% are seen a single time; roughly 3.5% belongs to the top ten. Material: PBMCs. Receptors originate from a woman in her thirties or forties in good health and CMV-seropositive.

This chain connects TRBV9 to TRBJ2-2; weak D call: TRBD1 (6 bases). This CDR3 is built from 15 residues. V was trimmed by 3 bases and J by 6 bases, leaving 15 bases between them. The germline V gene encodes CDR1 SGDLS and CDR2 YYNGEE. In DNA, the CDR3 is TGTGCCAGCAGCGGCCGGGGCCAGGGGTCCGGGGAGCTGTTTTTT. This sequence encodes CASSGRGQGSGELFF.

This chain links TRBV30 with TRBJ2-7; TRBD1 is a possible D gene (6 bases). Trimming took 3 bases from V and 1 from J, leaving 16 bases between them. The CDR3 runs 15 residues. The germline gives CDR1 GTSNPN, CDR2 SVGIG (reference sequence). The CDR3 DNA is TGTGCCTGGAGGTACCAGGGGATTTCGTCCTACGAGCAGTACTTC. Translated, it gives CAWRYQGISSYEQYF.

The CDR3 loop reads CASSLAGGVTEAFF. CDR3 bases: TGCGCCAGCAGCTTGGCCGGGGGAGTCACTGAAGCTTTCTTT. The genes are TRBV5-1 and TRBJ1-1; tentatively, D is TRBD1 (5 bases). V was clipped by 0 bases and J by 4 bases, with 10 bases between them. This CDR3 region has 14 residues. Germline CDR1 SGHRS, CDR2 YFSETQ.

This clone came up a few times. The rearrangement joins TRBV2 to TRBJ2-2, with 7 bases lining up with TRBD2. Trimming at V came to 5 bases and at J to 4 bases, leaving 10 bases not matched to a gene. CDR1 is SNHLY, CDR2 FYNNEI, per germline. This CDR3 spans 16 amino acids. CDR3 amino acids: CASSQGASGITGELFF. The CDR3 DNA sequence: TGTGCCAGCAGTCAAGGGGCTAGCGGAATCACCGGGGAGCTGTTTTTT.

The J gene is TRBJ2-3, the V gene TRBV30; 14 bases align to TRBD2. The CDR3 length is 17 residues. Trimming at V came to 7 bases and at J to 4 bases, leaving 13 bases not matched to a gene. The germline V gene encodes CDR1 GTSNPN and CDR2 SVGIG (reference sequence). The CDR3 loop reads CASSSAWTSGRSDTQYF. As DNA, the CDR3 is TGTGCCTCCTCCTCTGCCTGGACTAGCGGGAGGTCAGATACGCAGTATTTT. Full variable domain (missing parts from reference TRBV30 and TRBJ2-3): SQTIHQWPATLVQPVGSPLSLECTVEGTSNPNLYWYRQAAGRGLQLLFYSVGIGQISSEVPQNLSASRPQDRQFILSSKKLLLSDSGFYLCASSSAWTSGRSDTQYFGPGTRLTVL.

The chain is built from TRBV27 and TRBJ1-5; TRBD1 matches 11 bases. Unmatched junction bases numbered 5, after V lost 6 bases and J lost 7 bases. The CDR3 has 14 residues. Germline V gene lookup returns CDR1 MNHEY and CDR2 SMNVEV (reference sequence). The CDR3 DNA reads TGTGCCAGCAGCCTGGGACAGGGGGAACAGCCCCAGCATTTT. Translation: CASSLGQGEQPQHF.

The V gene is TRBV7-2, the J gene TRBJ1-5; D is undetermined. This CDR3 is built from 16 residues. In germline, CDR1 is SGHTA, CDR2 FQGNSA. Trimming left V 5 bases short and J 4 bases short, with 18 bases between. For the CDR3, the DNA is TGTGCCAGCAGCCCAGGCCTGGGGAGGCTTAATCAGCCCCAGCATTTT. Protein: CASSPGLGRLNQPQHF.

The chain recombines TRBV9 with TRBJ2-5; D call uncertain. V was cut by 3 bases and J by 4 bases, with 16 bases left in between. Germline V lookup: CDR1 SGDLS, CDR2 YYNGEE. The CDR3 covers 15 residues. CDR3 region: CASSARSEFGETQYF. The CDR3, as DNA: TGTGCCAGCAGCGCCCGGAGCGAGTTCGGAGAGACCCAGTACTTC.

V gene TRBV28 combines with J gene TRBJ2-1; possible D gene TRBD1, 6 bases. V gave up 8 bases and J gave up 7 bases, with 18 bases separating them. This CDR3 region has 14 residues. The V gene's germline CDR1 is MDHEN and CDR2 SYDVKM. CDR3 loop: CASLGLEGGNEQFF. CDR3 in DNA: TGTGCCAGCCTGGGTCTAGAAGGGGGAAATGAGCAGTTCTTC.

This chain links TRBV29-1 with TRBJ2-3, with D perhaps TRBD1 (5 bases). This CDR3 spans 10 amino acids. Per germline, CDR1 SQVTM and CDR2 ANQGSEA. V dropped 5 bases and J dropped 6 bases, with 6 bases sitting between them. CDR3 bases: TGCAGCGTTCACAGGGATACGCAGTATTTT. Translating it yields CSVHRDTQYF.

The J gene is TRBJ1-5, the V gene TRBV5-8, with D possibly matching TRBD1 (6 bases). V shed 0 bases and J shed 7 bases, with 20 bases lying between them. The CDR3 covers 17 residues. Looked up from germline, CDR1 is SGHTS and CDR2 is YDEGEE. Here the CDR3 reads CASSLAEDSGGWQPQHF. The DNA for the CDR3 is TGTGCCAGCAGCTTGGCCGAGGACAGCGGAGGATGGCAGCCCCAGCATTTT.

The chain links TRBV30 to TRBJ2-7; 10 positions agree with TRBD2. V was clipped by 7 bases and J by 4 bases; unmatched bases: 13. This CDR3 region has 15 residues. The germline gives CDR1 GTSNPN, CDR2 SVGIG (reference sequence). In nucleotides, the CDR3 is TGTGCCTCTCGTAGTTCCGGGACTAGCGAATACGAGCAGTACTTC. It yields the protein CASRSSGTSEYEQYF.

This chain joins TRBV4-1 and TRBJ2-1; 7 positions match TRBD2. The germline gives CDR1 MGHRA, CDR2 YSYEKL. CDR3 length: 17 residues. Losses at the gene ends were 0 bases for V and 3 bases for J; bases not matched to a gene: 8. For the CDR3, the DNA is TGCGCCAGCAGCCAAGATTCACCAGCGGGATTCTACAATGAGCAGTTCTTC. This translates into CASSQDSPAGFYNEQFF.

A single count supports this clone. The chain carries TRBV7-9 and TRBJ2-1, with a weak D call TRBD2 (5 bases). In germline, CDR1 is SEHNR, CDR2 FQNEAQ (reference sequence). Trimming took 2 bases from V and 0 from J, leaving 8 bases between them. This CDR3 has 15 amino acids. For the CDR3, the DNA is TGTGCCAGCAGCTTAAGTGGGAGCTCCTACAATGAGCAGTTCTTC. Its translation: CASSLSGSSYNEQFF.

The rearrangement joins TRBV5-4 to TRBJ1-2; possible D gene TRBD1, 6 bases. Germline assignment: CDR1 SGHNT and CDR2 YYREEE (reference sequence). The CDR3 consists of 15 residues. The germline V and J ends were trimmed by 1 base and 3 bases, with 13 bases remaining between them. CDR3 loop: CASSLSQQGYYGYTF. CDR3 coding DNA: TGTGCCAGCAGCTTGAGTCAACAGGGATACTATGGCTACACCTTC.

The chain joins TRBV5-5 to TRBJ1-2; 8 bases agree with TRBD1. Trimming took 0 bases from V and 7 from J; bases not matched to a gene: 14. Per germline, CDR1 SGHKS and CDR2 YYEKEE (reference sequence). CDR3 length: 17 residues. The CDR3 nucleotides read TGTGCCAGCAGCTTGGCCGGTGCTCCAGGGGGCTTTTGTGGCTACACCTTC. Translated: CASSLAGAPGGFCGYTF.

The genes are TRBV9 and TRBJ2-7; D is uncertain. V shed 4 bases and J shed 3 bases, with 8 bases lying between them. The length of the CDR3 is 12 residues. Germline V gene sequence: CDR1 SGDLS, CDR2 YYNGEE. CDR3: CASSRPGYEQYF. The CDR3 region has the DNA TGTGCCAGCAGCCGGCCAGGCTACGAGCAGTACTTC.

This clone was seen just once. The rearrangement uses TRBV6-5 and TRBJ2-3, with D possibly TRBD1 on 5 matching bases. The V end lost 5 bases, the J end lost 5 bases, and 8 bases lay between the germline ends. This CDR3 contains 12 residues. Germline V gene sequence: CDR1 MNHEY, CDR2 SVGAGI. For the CDR3, the DNA is TGTGCCAGCAGTACGGACAAAGATACGCAGTATTTT. This gives the protein CASSTDKDTQYF.

This clone was counted once. V and J are TRBV5-1 and TRBJ1-1, with D tentatively TRBD1 (6 bases). Trimming removed 7 bases from V and 0 bases from J, with 10 bases in between. Germline V gene lookup returns CDR1 SGHRS and CDR2 YFSETQ. The CDR3 length is 13 residues. The CDR3 region is CASAQGVNTEAFF. The DNA for the CDR3 is TGCGCCAGCGCACAGGGAGTGAACACTGAAGCTTTCTTT. Based on the CDR3 plus reference TRBV5-1 and TRBJ1-1, the full variable domain is KAGVTQTPRYLIKTRGQQVTLSCSPISGHRSVSWYQQTPGQGLQFLFEYFSETQRNKGNFPGRFSGRQFSNSRSEMNVSTLELGDSALYLCASAQGVNTEAFFGQGTRLTVV.

This clone was detected only once. V is TRBV5-1 and J is TRBJ2-3; maybe TRBD1 (6 bases). V lost 3 bases, J lost 1 base, and 12 bases lay in between. Germline V CDR1 and CDR2: SGHRS, YFSETQ. The CDR3 is 15 amino acids. This CDR3 reads CASSSGVYGTDTQYF. CDR3 in DNA: TGCGCCAGCAGCTCAGGGGTTTATGGCACAGATACGCAGTATTTT.

This sequence joins TRBV18 and TRBJ2-7; TRBD2 is a possible D gene (7 bases). In germline, CDR1 is KGHSH, CDR2 LQKENI. Trimming cost V 0 bases and J 2 bases, with 14 bases left between them. The CDR3 consists of 16 residues. The CDR3 region is CASSPPERGGPYEQYF. As DNA, the CDR3 is TGTGCCAGCTCACCACCCGAAAGGGGGGGGCCCTACGAGCAGTACTTC.

The chain is built from TRBV7-3 and TRBJ2-1; the match to TRBD2 covers 7 bases. This CDR3 contains 16 residues. Germline V lookup: CDR1 SGHTA, CDR2 FQGTGA. V was pared by 2 bases and J by 3 bases, with 7 bases of the junction left unmatched. The CDR3 is CASSLELTSYYNEQFF. In DNA form, the CDR3 reads TGTGCCAGCAGCTTAGAGCTGACTAGCTACTACAATGAGCAGTTCTTC.

The chain combines TRBV5-5 with TRBJ1-1; a possible D gene is TRBD1 (5 bases). Germline V gives CDR1 SGHKS, CDR2 YYEKEE (reference sequence). Trimming left V 1 base short and J 4 bases short, with 11 bases between. This CDR3 is 14 amino acids long. CDR3 protein: CASSLSGIRTEAFF. CDR3 sequence (DNA): TGTGCCAGCAGCTTGTCAGGGATCCGCACTGAAGCTTTCTTT.